This TCR beta chain is drawn from a study of blood T cell repertoires in COVID-19. Profiled with immunoSEQ multiplex PCR; TCRdb holds only in-frame clones, not every one. Altogether about 280,000 clones are present, roughly 85% being singletons, with the ten largest covering 5% to 6.5%. A note on this clone: The same CDR3 arises from other DNA sequences in this sample as well.

The sequence derives from a man over 45 with active or convalescent COVID-19. Sequencing input: peripheral blood.

This CDR3 is CASSQGGGEETQYF. CDR3 nucleotides: TGTGCCAGCAGCCAAGGGGGCGGGGAAGAGACCCAGTACTTC. This chain links TRBV4-2 with TRBJ2-5; perhaps TRBD2 as D (6 bases). Germline V gene sequence: CDR1 LGHNA, CDR2 YNFKEQ. This CDR3 has 14 residues. V was clipped by 1 base and J by 3 bases, with 9 bases between them.